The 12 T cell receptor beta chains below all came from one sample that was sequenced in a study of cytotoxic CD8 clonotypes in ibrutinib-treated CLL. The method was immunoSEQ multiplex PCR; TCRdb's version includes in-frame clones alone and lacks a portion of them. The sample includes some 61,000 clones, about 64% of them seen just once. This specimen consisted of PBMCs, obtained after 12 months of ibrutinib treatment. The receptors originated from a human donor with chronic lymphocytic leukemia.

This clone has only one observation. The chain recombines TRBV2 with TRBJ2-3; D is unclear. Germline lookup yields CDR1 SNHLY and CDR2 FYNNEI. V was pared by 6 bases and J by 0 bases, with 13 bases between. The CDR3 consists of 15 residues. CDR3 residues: CASRGSYSSTDTQYF. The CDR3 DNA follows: TGTGCCAGCAGGGGGTCCTACTCTAGCACAGATACGCAGTATTTT.

The CDR3 loop is CASSGQGTEAFF. CDR3 DNA: TGTGCCAGCAGCGGCCAGGGCACTGAAGCTTTCTTT. This rearrangement joins TRBV7-2 to TRBJ1-1, with D perhaps matching TRBD1 (5 bases). In germline, CDR1 is SGHTA, CDR2 FQGNSA. The V and J ends lost 5 bases and 4 bases respectively, with 8 bases between them. This CDR3 contains 12 residues.

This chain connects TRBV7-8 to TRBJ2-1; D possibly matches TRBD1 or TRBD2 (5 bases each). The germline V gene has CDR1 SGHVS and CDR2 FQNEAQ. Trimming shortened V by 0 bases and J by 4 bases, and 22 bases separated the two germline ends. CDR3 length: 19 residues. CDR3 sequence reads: CASSLASGHPRGDYNEQFF. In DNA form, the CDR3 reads TGTGCCAGCAGCTTAGCGAGCGGACACCCGCGTGGGGATTACAATGAGCAGTTCTTC.

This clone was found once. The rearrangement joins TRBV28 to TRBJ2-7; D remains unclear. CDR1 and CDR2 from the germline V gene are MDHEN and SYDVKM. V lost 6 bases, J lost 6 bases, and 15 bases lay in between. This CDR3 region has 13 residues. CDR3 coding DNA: TGTGCCAGCAGGCTAACCTCCCGACTCGAGCAGTACTTC. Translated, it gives CASRLTSRLEQYF.

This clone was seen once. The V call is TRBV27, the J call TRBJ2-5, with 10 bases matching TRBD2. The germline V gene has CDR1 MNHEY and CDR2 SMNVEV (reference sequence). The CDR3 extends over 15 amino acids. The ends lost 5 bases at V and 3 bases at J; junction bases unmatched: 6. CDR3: CASSPSLAGKETQYF. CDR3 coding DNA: TGTGCCAGCAGTCCCTCACTAGCGGGGAAAGAGACCCAGTACTTC.

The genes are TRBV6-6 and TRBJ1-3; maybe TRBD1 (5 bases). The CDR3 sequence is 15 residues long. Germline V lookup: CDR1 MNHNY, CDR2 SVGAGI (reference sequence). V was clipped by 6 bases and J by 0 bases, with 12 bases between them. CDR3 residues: CASRIGASSGNTIYF. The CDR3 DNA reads TGTGCCAGCAGGATTGGGGCCTCCTCTGGAAACACCATATATTTT.

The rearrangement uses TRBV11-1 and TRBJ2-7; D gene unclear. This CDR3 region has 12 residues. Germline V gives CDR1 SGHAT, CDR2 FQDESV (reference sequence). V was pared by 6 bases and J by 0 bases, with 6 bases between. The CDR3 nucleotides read TGTGCCAGCAGAACCAGCTCCTACGAGCAGTACTTC. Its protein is CASRTSSYEQYF.

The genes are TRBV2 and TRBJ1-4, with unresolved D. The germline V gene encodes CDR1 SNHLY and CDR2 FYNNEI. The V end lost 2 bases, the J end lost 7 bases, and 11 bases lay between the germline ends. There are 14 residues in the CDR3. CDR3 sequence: CASSEIVIPEKLFF. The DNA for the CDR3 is TGTGCCAGCAGTGAAATCGTGATACCTGAAAAACTGTTTTTT.

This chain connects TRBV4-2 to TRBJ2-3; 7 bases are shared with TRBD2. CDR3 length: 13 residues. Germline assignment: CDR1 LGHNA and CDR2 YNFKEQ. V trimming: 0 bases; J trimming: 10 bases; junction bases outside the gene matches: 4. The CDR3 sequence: CASSQEAAGPQYF. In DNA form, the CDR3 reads TGTGCCAGCAGCCAAGAGGCAGCGGGGCCGCAGTATTTT.

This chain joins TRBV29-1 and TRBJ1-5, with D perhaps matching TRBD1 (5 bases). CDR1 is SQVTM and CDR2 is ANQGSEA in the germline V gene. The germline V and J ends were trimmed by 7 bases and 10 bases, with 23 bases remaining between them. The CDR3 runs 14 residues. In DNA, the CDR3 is TGCAGCGCAAACGGGGCGACTGGATTGCTACCCCAGCATTTT. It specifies CSANGATGLLPQHF. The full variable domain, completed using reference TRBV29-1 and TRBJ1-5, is SAVISQKPSRDICQRGTSLTIQCQVDSQVTMMFWYRQQPGQSLTLIATANQGSEATYESGFVIDKFPISRPNLTFSTLTVSNMSPEDSSIYLCSANGATGLLPQHFGDGTRLSIL.

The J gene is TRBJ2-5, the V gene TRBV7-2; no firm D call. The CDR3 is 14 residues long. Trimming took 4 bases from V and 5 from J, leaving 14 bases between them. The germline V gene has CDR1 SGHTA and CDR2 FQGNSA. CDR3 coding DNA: TGTGCCAGCAGCTCCCGGCAGGCTTGGGAGACCCAGTACTTC. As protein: CASSSRQAWETQYF.

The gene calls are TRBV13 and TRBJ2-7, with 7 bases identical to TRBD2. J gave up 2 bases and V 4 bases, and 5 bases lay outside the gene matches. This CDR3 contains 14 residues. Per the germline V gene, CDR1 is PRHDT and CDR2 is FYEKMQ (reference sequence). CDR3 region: CASSSVGRAYEQYF. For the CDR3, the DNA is TGTGCCAGCAGCTCCGTAGGGAGGGCCTACGAGCAGTACTTC.